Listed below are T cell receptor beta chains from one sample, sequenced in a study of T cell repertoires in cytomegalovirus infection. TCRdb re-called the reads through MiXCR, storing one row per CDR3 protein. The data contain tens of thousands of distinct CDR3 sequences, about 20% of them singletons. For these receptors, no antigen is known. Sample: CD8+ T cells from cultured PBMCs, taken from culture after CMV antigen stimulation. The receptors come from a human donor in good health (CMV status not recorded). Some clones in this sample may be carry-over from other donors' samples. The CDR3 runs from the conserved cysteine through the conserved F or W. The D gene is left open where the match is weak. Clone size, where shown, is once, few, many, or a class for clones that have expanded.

cdr3_nt: TGTGCCAGCAGCTTAGATTACGGGGTCTACGAGCAGTACTTC
cdr3_aa: CASSLDYGVYEQYF
d_call: NA
v_call: TRBV7-9
clone_size: NA
j_call: TRBJ2-7

cdr3_nt: TGTGCCAGCAGCTTAGCGCAGGGGGGGAACACTGAAGCTTTCTTT
cdr3_aa: CASSLAQGGNTEAFF
d_call: TRBD1
v_call: TRBV7-2
clone_size: many
j_call: TRBJ1-1

cdr3_nt: TGTGCCAGCAGTTTCGTAGGGGTTCATAGCAATCAGCCCCAGCATTTT
cdr3_aa: CASSFVGVHSNQPQHF
d_call: NA
v_call: TRBV6-8
clone_size: few
j_call: TRBJ1-5

cdr3_nt: TGTGCCACCGGGACAGAATTTAAAGATACGCAGTATTTT
cdr3_aa: CATGTEFKDTQYF
d_call: TRBD1
v_call: TRBV24-1
clone_size: few
j_call: TRBJ2-3

cdr3_nt: TGCGCCAGCAGCCAAGACGTTGATCTAGCGGGGGCGGTAGATACGCAGTATTTT
cdr3_aa: CASSQDVDLAGAVDTQYF
d_call: TRBD2
v_call: TRBV4-1
clone_size: NA
j_call: TRBJ2-3

cdr3_nt: TGCAGCGTTTTTCCGGGGGGCAATCAGCCCCAGCATTTT
cdr3_aa: CSVFPGGNQPQHF
d_call: NA
v_call: TRBV29-1
clone_size: few
j_call: TRBJ1-5

cdr3_nt: TGCAGCGTTGAAGGCGATCGGAGACAGGGCCAAAACACTGAAGCTTTCTTT
cdr3_aa: CSVEGDRRQGQNTEAFF
d_call: TRBD1
v_call: TRBV29-1
clone_size: NA
j_call: TRBJ1-1

cdr3_nt: TGTGCCAGCAGCGACGACAGGTGGGACTACGAGCAGTACTTC
cdr3_aa: CASSDDRWDYEQYF
d_call: NA
v_call: TRBV7-1
clone_size: NA
j_call: TRBJ2-7

cdr3_nt: TGTGCCAGCAGTTCGAGCCCCCCCTACAGGGGGCGAGGCTACACCTTC
cdr3_aa: CASSSSPPYRGRGYTF
d_call: TRBD1
v_call: TRBV27
clone_size: few
j_call: TRBJ1-2

cdr3_nt: TGTGCCAGCAGGGGAAGAGACAGCTACGAGCAGTACTTC
cdr3_aa: CASRGRDSYEQYF
d_call: NA
v_call: TRBV7-9
clone_size: few
j_call: TRBJ2-7

cdr3_nt: TGTGCCAGCAGCTTAGGGGCCGCGGTTGGGGGCGAAAATGAGCAGTTCTTC
cdr3_aa: CASSLGAAVGGENEQFF
d_call: NA
v_call: TRBV7-2
clone_size: NA
j_call: TRBJ2-1

cdr3_nt: TGTGCCAGCAGCGTCAACCAGGGACCCTATGGCTACACCTTC
cdr3_aa: CASSVNQGPYGYTF
d_call: NA
v_call: TRBV7-8
clone_size: NA
j_call: TRBJ1-2

cdr3_nt: TGTGCCAGCAGCCTTGCCCGATTACCCATGAACACTGAAGCTTTCTTT
cdr3_aa: CASSLARLPMNTEAFF
d_call: NA
v_call: TRBV7-2
clone_size: NA
j_call: TRBJ1-1

cdr3_nt: TGTGCCAGCAGCTTAGTCGGCGGATCAGGGGCCTCCCGCGAGCAGTACTTC
cdr3_aa: CASSLVGGSGASREQYF
d_call: NA
v_call: TRBV7-6
clone_size: NA
j_call: TRBJ2-7

cdr3_nt: TGTGCCAGCAGCTTAGCAGGACAGGAGCGCACCGGGGAGCTGTTTTTT
cdr3_aa: CASSLAGQERTGELFF
d_call: TRBD1
v_call: TRBV7-9
clone_size: few
j_call: TRBJ2-2

cdr3_nt: TGTGCCAGCAGCGGTAACGCCAGGGACCACTCTGGGGCCAACGTCCTGACTTTC
cdr3_aa: CASSGNARDHSGANVLTF
d_call: NA
v_call: TRBV7-9
clone_size: few
j_call: TRBJ2-6

cdr3_nt: TGTGCCAGCAGCGAGGAGGGGCCCAATCAGCCCCAGCATTTT
cdr3_aa: CASSEEGPNQPQHF
d_call: NA
v_call: TRBV7-8
clone_size: few
j_call: TRBJ1-5

cdr3_nt: TGTGCCAGCAGCTCCTCCCCGGGGGGAGGTGGCTACACCTTC
cdr3_aa: CASSSSPGGGGYTF
d_call: NA
v_call: TRBV7-8
clone_size: few
j_call: TRBJ1-2

cdr3_nt: TGCAGTGCTAGGGAGGACACGGGGGCGGCTAACTATGGCTACACCTTC
cdr3_aa: CSAREDTGAANYGYTF
d_call: NA
v_call: TRBV20-1
clone_size: NA
j_call: TRBJ1-2